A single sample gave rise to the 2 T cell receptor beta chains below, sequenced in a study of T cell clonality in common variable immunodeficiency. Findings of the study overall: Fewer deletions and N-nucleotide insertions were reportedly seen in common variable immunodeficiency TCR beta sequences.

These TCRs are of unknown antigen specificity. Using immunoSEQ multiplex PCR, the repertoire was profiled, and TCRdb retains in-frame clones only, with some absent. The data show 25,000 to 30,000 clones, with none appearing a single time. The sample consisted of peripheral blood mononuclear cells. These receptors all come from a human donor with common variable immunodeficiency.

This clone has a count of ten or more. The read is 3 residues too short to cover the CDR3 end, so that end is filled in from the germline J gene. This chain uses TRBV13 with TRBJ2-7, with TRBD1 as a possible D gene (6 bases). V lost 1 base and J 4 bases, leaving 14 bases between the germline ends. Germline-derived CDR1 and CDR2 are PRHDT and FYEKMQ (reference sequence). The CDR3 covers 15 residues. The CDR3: CASSLVRQGTYEQYF. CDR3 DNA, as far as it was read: TGTGCCAGCAGCTTAGTCCGGCAGGGGACGTACGAG.

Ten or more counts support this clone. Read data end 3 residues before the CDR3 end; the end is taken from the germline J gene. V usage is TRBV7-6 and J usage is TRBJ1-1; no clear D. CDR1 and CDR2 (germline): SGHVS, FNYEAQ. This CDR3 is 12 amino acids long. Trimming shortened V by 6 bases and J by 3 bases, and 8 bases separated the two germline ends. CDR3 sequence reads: CASRTWDTEAFF. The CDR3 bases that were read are TGTGCCAGCAGGACATGGGACACTGAA.